A single sample gave rise to the 6 T cell receptor beta chains below, sequenced in a study of CD8 T cells in ankylosing spondylitis. TCRdb recomputed calls from the 5' RACE reads with MiXCR, one row per CDR3 protein. There are 200,000 to 300,000 distinct CDR3 sequences in the sample; around 7.8% occur only once, and approximately 6.3% lies in the top ten. The sequenced sample consisted of blood, either unsorted or a sorted T cell fraction (not recorded which). These TCRs come from a male donor with ankylosing spondylitis or in good health (not recorded which).

A few counts support this clonotype. The V call is TRBV18, the J call TRBJ1-2, with D unclear. This CDR3 contains 12 residues. Trimming shortened V by 5 bases and J by 2 bases, and 6 bases separated the two germline ends. Germline lookup yields CDR1 KGHSH and CDR2 LQKENI. The CDR3 DNA is TGTGCCAGCTCAGAGAGGAACTATGGCTACACCTTC. The encoded protein is CASSERNYGYTF.

Concerning this clonotype: Since a much larger clone is just one base distant, this may be a read error. V and J are TRBV29-1 and TRBJ2-5; unclear D gene. The CDR3 runs 12 residues. Looked up from germline, CDR1 is SQVTM and CDR2 is ANQGSEA. This CDR3 reads CSSLGRQDTQYF. The CDR3 DNA sequence: TGCAGCTCTTTAGGCAGACAAGATACCCAGTACTTC.

This clonotype came up many times. The rearrangement links TRBV6-2 or TRBV6-3 to TRBJ1-5; D gene uncertain. CDR1 MNHEY and CDR2 SVGEGT come from the germline V gene. V shed 5 bases and J shed 9 bases, with 11 bases lying between them. The CDR3 has 12 residues. CDR3 region: CASSLAAMPQHF. CDR3 coding DNA: TGTGCCAGCAGTCTTGCGGCGATGCCCCAGCATTTT.

This clonotype was observed a handful of times. An end of the junction differs from the germline gene, which may be a read error. This rearrangement joins TRBV3-1 to TRBJ1-1; D may be TRBD1 (5 bases). The length of the CDR3 is 12 residues. The germline V gene encodes CDR1 LGHDT and CDR2 YNNKEL (reference sequence). The CDR3: CASSQRDLIRVF. The DNA of the CDR3 is TGTGCCAGCAGCCAACGGGACCTCATTCGGGTCTTT.

This clonotype was detected many times. This chain uses TRBV7-8 with TRBJ2-3; possibly TRBD1 for D (6 bases). Germline V gives CDR1 SGHVS, CDR2 FQNEAQ. V was trimmed by 5 bases and J by 3 bases, leaving 21 bases between them. The length of the CDR3 is 17 residues. CDR3 sequence: CASSGAEGGRVTDTQYF. CDR3 DNA: TGTGCCAGCAGCGGCGCCGAAGGGGGACGAGTAACAGATACGCAGTATTTT.

The V call is TRBV30, the J call TRBJ1-1, with a weak D call TRBD1 (6 bases). The CDR3 totals 13 residues. The V gene's germline CDR1 is GTSNPN and CDR2 SVGIG (reference sequence). Between the trimmed V and J ends, which lost 0 bases and 4 bases, there was a span of 9 bases. This CDR3 is CAWSVSRGTEAFF. CDR3 in DNA: TGTGCCTGGAGTGTAAGCAGGGGCACTGAAGCTTTCTTT.